This TCR beta chain appears in the sequencing data of a study of regulatory T cells in long-lasting Graves disease. Germline loops: CDR1 DFQATT, CDR2 SNEGSKA (reference sequence). V was cut by 6 bases and J by 6 bases, with 12 bases left in between. This CDR3 region has 11 residues. Both iRepertoire HTBI primers and Arm-PCR of CDR3 regions were used to build the TCR beta libraries. Per the study methods: Throughout the samples, researchers identified about 62 TRBV and approximately 15 TRBJ segments. TCRdb re-analysed the multiplex PCR reads in MiXCR, keeping a single row per CDR3 protein. The authors' filters were not applied to this entry. The sample lists about 470,000 distinct CDR3 sequences, about 15% occurring once. Many counts were recorded for this clonotype. Noted time point: newly diagnosed GD, antithyroid drugs for less than 3 months. The TCR library was prepared using RNA isolated from PBMCs. An approximately 10-milliliter sample of peripheral blood was drawn into EDTA tubes.

These data are also associated with another study on T cells in Graves' hyperthyroidism and ophthalmopathy. As reported in that work: Before onset, ophthalmopathy was predicted by the model a median roughly six months earlier.

Sequences were derived from peripheral blood mononuclear cells (PBMCs), sampled at new diagnosis, from a patient treated with antithyroid drugs. The chain carries TRBV20-1 and TRBJ2-7, with TRBD1 as a possible D gene (5 bases). The sequence was obtained from a woman aged 30 to 39 with Graves disease. The CDR3 reads CSAAPGFEQYF. CDR3 DNA sequence: TGCAGTGCAGCCCCAGGGTTCGAGCAGTACTTC.